Detailed here is one T cell receptor (beta chain). Its matching antigen is unknown. The PCR made use of 60 Vbeta and 13 Jbeta primers. Profiled with immunoSEQ multiplex PCR; TCRdb holds only in-frame clones, not every one. The table lists around 210,000 clones, around 73% of them singletons. The CDR3 has 16 amino acids. The ends were cut back, 2 bases at V and 4 bases at J, with 14 bases in the middle. From germline, CDR1 is MNHEY and CDR2 SMNVEV (reference sequence). The sample comes from a study of cytomegalovirus exposure and HLA in healthy donors. Study-wide points: For presence/absence analyses, sequencing depth was assumed to be roughly uniform across donors. TCR beta sequences numbering 15,000 to 20,000 were associated with HLA alleles at 0.05 false discovery rate in a later analysis. The authors listed 150 or so TCR beta chains as cytomegalovirus-associated.

J is TRBJ1-4 and V is TRBV27; tentatively, D is TRBD1 (5 bases). The sample consisted of PBMCs. The sequence was collected from a woman younger than 45 in good health and CMV-seronegative. CDR3 in amino acids: CASSLKGRGYNEKLFF. The CDR3, as DNA: TGTGCCAGCAGTTTAAAGGGCCGGGGGTATAATGAAAAACTGTTTTTT.